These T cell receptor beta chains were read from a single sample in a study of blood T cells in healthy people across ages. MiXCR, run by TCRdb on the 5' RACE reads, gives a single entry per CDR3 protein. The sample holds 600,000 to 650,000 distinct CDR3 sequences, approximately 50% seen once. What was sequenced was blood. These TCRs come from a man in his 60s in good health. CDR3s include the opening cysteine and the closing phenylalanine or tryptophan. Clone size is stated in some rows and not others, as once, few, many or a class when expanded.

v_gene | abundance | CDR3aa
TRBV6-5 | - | CASSYTPNYGYTF
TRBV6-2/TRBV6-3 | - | CARGVLVEKLFF
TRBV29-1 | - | CSVGTLAGYEQYF
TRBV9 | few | CASSVQTGVGEKLFF
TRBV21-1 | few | CASSKGSTSGGIAPQETQYF
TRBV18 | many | CASSPGQENYGYTF
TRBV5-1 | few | CASSLAEGGIGYNEQFF
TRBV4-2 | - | CASSPSGANHNEKLFF
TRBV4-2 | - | CASSQQRTYNQPQHF
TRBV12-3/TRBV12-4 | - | CASSRQGAGYGYTF
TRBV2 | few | CASTYAETQYF
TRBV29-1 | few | CSVYLSQETQYF
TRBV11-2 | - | CASSKAFQETQYF
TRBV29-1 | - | CSVEVKDSGANVLTF
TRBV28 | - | CACSPDWDGYTF
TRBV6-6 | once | CASSMTGVMETQYF
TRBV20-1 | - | CSAGLSYGYTF
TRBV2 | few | CASSAGSNEQFF
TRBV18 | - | CASTDRPAYEQYF
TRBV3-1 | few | CASSQDVGARGYTF
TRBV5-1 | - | CASSLVRTGTDTQYF
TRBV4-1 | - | CASSPPGTVNTEAFF
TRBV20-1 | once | CSARNVYGYTF
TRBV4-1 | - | CASSQEFVGANTGELFF
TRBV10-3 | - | CAISDRSGASYEQYF
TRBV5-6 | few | CASSPVQGAVHIQYF
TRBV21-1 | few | CASSKGEAYNEQFF
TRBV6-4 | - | CASSDTKPSGANVLTF
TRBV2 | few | CASSVSGGSYEQYF
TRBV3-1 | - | CASSARGDQPQHF
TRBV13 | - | CASSLQQNEQYF
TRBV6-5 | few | CASSYSRGDTQYF
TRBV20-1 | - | CSAVTSGRGETQYF